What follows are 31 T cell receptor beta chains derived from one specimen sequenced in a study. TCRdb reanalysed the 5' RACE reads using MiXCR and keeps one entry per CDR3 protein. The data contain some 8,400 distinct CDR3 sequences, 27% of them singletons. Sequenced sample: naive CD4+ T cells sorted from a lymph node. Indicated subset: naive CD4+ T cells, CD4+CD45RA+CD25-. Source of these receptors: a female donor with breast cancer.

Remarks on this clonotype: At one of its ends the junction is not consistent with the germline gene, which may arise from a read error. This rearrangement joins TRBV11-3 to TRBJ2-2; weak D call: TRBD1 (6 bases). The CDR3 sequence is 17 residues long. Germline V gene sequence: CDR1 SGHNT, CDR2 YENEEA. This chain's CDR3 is CTSSPGRGNANTGELFF. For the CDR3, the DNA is TGTACCAGCAGCCCGGGCAGGGGCAACGCGAACACCGGGGAGCTGTTTTTT.

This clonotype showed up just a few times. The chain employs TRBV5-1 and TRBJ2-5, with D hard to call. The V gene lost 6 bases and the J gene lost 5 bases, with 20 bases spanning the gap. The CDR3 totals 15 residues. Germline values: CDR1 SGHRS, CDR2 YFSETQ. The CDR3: CASTLPKASHETQYF. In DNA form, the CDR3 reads TGCGCCAGCACCCTGCCAAAAGCGAGCCACGAGACCCAGTACTTC.

The CDR3 DNA reads TGCGCCAGCAGCCTACACGGGACAGGGAATCAGCCCCAGCATTTT. Protein: CASSLHGTGNQPQHF. The rearrangement links TRBV5-1 to TRBJ1-5, with 9 bases fitting TRBD1. Trimming took 4 bases from V and 4 from J; bases not matched to a gene: 6. Germline V gene data show CDR1 as SGHRS and CDR2 as YFSETQ. CDR3 length: 15 residues.

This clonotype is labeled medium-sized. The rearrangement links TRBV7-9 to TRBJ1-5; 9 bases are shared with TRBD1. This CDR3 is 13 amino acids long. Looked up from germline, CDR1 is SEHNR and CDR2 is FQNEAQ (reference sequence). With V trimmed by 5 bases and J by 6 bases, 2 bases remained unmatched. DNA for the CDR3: TGTGCCAGCAGCGGACAGGGGACTCAGCCCCAGCATTTT. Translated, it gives CASSGQGTQPQHF.

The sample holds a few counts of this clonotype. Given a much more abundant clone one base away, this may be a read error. The CDR3: CASSPRQRVDEQYF. The CDR3 DNA is TGTGCCAGCAGCCCCCGACAGCGCGTCGACGAGCAGTACTTC. The chain employs TRBV3-1 and TRBJ2-7, with D maybe TRBD1 (5 bases). The V and J ends lost 4 bases and 5 bases respectively, with 15 bases between them. Germline V CDR1 and CDR2: LGHDT, YNNKEL (reference sequence). The CDR3 is made up of 14 amino acids.

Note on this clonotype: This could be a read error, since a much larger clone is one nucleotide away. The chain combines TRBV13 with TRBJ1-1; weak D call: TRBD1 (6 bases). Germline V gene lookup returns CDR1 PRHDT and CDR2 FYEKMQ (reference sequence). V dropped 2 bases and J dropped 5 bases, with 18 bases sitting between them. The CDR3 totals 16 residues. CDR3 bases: TGTGCCAGCAGCTTAAGCCGGATAACAGGGAGGACTGAAGCTTTCTTT. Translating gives CASSLSRITGRTEAFF. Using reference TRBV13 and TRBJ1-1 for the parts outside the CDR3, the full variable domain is AAGVIQSPRHLIKEKRETATLKCYPIPRHDTVYWYQQGPGQDPQFLISFYEKMQSDKGSIPDRFSAQQFSDYHSELNMSSLELGDSALYFCASSLSRITGRTEAFFGQGTRLTVV.

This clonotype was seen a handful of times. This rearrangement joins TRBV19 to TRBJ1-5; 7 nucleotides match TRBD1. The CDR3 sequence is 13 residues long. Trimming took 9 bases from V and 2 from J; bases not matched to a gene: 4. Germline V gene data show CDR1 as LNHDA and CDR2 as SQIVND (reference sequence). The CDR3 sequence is CASLDRRNQPQHF. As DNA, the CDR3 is TGTGCCAGCTTGGACAGGCGCAATCAGCCCCAGCATTTT. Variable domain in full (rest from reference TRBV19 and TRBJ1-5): DGGITQSPKYLFRKEGQNVTLSCEQNLNHDAMYWYRQDPGQGLRLIYYSQIVNDFQKGDIAEGYSVSREKKESFPLTVTSAQKNPTAFYLCASLDRRNQPQHFGDGTRLSIL.

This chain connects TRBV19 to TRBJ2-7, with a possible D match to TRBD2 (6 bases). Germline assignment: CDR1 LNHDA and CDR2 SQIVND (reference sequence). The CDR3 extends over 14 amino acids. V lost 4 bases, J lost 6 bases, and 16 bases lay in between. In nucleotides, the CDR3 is TGTGCCAGTAGTAAGGGACTTCGGTACTCCGAGCAGTACTTC. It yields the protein CASSKGLRYSEQYF.

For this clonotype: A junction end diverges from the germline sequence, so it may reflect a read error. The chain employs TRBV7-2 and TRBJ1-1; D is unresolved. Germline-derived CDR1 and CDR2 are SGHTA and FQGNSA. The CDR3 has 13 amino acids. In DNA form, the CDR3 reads TGTGCCAGCAGCCAAGGACCAAACATTGAAGCTCTCTTT. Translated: CASSQGPNIEALF.

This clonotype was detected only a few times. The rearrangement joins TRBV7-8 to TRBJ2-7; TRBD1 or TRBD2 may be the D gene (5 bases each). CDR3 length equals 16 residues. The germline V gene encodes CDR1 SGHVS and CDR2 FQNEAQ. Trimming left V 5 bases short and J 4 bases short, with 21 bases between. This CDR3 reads CASSGDTRTRGYEQYF. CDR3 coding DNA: TGTGCCAGCAGCGGAGACACCCGGACACGGGGATACGAGCAGTACTTC.

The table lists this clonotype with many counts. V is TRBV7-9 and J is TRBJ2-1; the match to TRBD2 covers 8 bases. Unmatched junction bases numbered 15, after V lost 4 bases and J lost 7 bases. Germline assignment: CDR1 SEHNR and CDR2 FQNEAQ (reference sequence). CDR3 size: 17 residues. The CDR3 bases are TGTGCCAGCAGCTCCCCGGGCCTCAGCGGGAGTGTGAATGAGCAGTTCTTC. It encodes CASSSPGLSGSVNEQFF.

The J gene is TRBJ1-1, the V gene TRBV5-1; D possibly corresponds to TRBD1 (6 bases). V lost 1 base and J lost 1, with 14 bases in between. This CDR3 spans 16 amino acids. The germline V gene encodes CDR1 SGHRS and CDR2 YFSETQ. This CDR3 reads CASSLKDRTRNTEAFF. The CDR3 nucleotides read TGCGCCAGCAGCTTGAAGGACAGAACTAGGAACACTGAAGCTTTCTTT.

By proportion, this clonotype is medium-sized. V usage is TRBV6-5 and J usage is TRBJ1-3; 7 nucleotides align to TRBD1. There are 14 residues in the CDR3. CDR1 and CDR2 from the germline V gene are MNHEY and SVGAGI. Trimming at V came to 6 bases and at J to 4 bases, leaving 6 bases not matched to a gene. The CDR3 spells CASRPGQQGNTIYF. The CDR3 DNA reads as TGTGCCAGCAGGCCGGGACAGCAAGGAAACACCATATATTTT.

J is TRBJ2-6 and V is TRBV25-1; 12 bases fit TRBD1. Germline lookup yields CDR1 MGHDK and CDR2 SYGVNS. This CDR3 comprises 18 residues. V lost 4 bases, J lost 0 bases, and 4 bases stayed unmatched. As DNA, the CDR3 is TGTGCCAGCAGTGGGGACAGGGGGCGCTACTCTGGGGCCAACGTCCTGACTTTC. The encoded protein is CASSGDRGRYSGANVLTF.

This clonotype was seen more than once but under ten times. CDR3 in DNA: TGCGCCAGCAGCCAAGATCCTAGGAGGACGGTTTCCTACGAGCAGTACTTC. This encodes CASSQDPRRTVSYEQYF. The chain joins TRBV4-1 to TRBJ2-7, with D perhaps matching TRBD2 (5 bases). Germline CDR1 reads MGHRA; CDR2 reads YSYEKL. V lost 0 bases and J 1 base, leaving 16 bases between the germline ends. The CDR3 runs 17 residues.

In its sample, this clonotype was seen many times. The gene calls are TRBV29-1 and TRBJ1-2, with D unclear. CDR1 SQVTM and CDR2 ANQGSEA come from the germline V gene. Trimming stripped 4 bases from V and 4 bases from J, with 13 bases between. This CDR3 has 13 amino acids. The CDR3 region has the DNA TGCAGCGTTGTCCTTATAGTTGGCTATGGCTACACCTTC. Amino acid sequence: CSVVLIVGYGYTF.

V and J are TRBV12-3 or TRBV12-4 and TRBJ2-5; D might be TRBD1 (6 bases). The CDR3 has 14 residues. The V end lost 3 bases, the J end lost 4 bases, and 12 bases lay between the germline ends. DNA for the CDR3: TGTGCCAGCAGTTTGCAACAGGGTAGAGAGACCCAGTACTTC. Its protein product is CASSLQQGRETQYF.

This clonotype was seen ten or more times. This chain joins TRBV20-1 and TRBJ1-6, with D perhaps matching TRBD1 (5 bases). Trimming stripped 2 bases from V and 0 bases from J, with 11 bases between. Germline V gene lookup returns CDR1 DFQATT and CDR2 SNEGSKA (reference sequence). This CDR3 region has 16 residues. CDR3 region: CSARSGASSYNSPLHF. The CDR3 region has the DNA TGCAGTGCTAGATCTGGGGCCAGCTCCTATAATTCACCCCTCCACTTT.

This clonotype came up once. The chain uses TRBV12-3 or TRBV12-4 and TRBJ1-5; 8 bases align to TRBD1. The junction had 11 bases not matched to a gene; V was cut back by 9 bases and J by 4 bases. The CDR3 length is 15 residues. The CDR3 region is CARSARDRTNQPQHF. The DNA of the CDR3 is TGTGCCAGGAGTGCTCGGGACAGGACTAATCAGCCCCAGCATTTT.

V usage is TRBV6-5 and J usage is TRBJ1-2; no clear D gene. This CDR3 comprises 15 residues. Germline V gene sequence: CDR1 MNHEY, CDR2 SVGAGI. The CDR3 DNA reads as TGTACCACTATAGGGTCTTCATTCACTCCGTATGGCTACACCTTC. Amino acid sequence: CTTIGSSFTPYGYTF.

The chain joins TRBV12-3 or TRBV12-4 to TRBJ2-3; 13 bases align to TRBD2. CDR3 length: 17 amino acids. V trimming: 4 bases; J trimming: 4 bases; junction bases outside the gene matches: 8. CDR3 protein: CASSSHRLAGGADTQYF. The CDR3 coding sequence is TGTGCCAGCAGTTCCCACCGACTAGCGGGAGGTGCAGATACGCAGTATTTT.

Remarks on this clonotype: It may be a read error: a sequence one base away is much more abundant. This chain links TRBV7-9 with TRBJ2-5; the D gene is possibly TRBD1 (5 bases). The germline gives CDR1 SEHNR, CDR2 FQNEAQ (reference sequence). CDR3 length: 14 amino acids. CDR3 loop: CASSRQGRQETQCF. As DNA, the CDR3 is TGTGCCAGCAGCCGCCAGGGTAGGCAAGAGACCCAGTGCTTC.

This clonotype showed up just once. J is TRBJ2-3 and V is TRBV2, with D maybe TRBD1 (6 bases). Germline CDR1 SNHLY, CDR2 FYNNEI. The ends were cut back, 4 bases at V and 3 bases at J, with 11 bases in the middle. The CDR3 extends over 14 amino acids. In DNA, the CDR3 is TGTGCCAGCAGTGGACAGAGGGGGACAGATACGCAGTATTTT. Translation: CASSGQRGTDTQYF.

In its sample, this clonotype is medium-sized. CDR3: CASRISYQGNSPLHF. CDR3 DNA: TGTGCCAGCAGAATCAGTTATCAGGGGAATTCACCCCTCCACTTT. The V gene is TRBV11-2, the J gene TRBJ1-6; possible D gene TRBD1, 6 bases. V dropped 6 bases and J dropped 7 bases, with 16 bases sitting between them. CDR3 length: 15 amino acids. Germline CDR1 and CDR2: SGHAT and FQNNGV. Combining the CDR3 with reference TRBV11-2 and TRBJ1-6 gives the whole variable domain EAGVAQSPRYKIIEKRQSVAFWCNPISGHATLYWYQQILGQGPKLLIQFQNNGVVDDSQLPKDRFSAERLKGVDSTLKIQPAKLEDSAVYLCASRISYQGNSPLHFGNGTRLTVT.

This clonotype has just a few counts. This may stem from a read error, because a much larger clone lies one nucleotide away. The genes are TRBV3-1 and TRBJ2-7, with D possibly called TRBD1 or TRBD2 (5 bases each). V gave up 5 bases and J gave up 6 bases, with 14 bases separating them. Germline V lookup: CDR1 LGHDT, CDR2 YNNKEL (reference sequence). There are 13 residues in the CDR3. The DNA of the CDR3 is TGTGCCAGCAGCTCACGCCTCGGGGCCGAGCAGTACTTC. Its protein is CASSSRLGAEQYF.

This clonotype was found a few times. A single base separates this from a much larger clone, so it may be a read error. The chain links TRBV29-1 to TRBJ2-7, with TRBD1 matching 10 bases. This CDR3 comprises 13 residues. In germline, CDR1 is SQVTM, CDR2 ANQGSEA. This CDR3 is CGTPGQGLHEQCF. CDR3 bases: TGCGGGACTCCGGGACAGGGGTTACACGAGCAGTGCTTC.

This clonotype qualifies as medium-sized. For the CDR3, the DNA is TGTGCCAGCAGTTTCGACACTTATGATCAGCCCCAGCATTTT. Translation: CASSFDTYDQPQHF. V usage is TRBV12-3 or TRBV12-4 and J usage is TRBJ1-5; D unclear. This CDR3 is built from 14 residues. Trimming took off 3 bases at V and 5 bases at J, with 11 bases between the two ends.

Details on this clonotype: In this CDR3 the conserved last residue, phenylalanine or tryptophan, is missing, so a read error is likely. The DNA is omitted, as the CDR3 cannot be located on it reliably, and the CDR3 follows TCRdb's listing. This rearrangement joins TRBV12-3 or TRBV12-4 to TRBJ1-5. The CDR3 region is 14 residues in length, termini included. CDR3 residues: CASRRTDSNQPQQS.

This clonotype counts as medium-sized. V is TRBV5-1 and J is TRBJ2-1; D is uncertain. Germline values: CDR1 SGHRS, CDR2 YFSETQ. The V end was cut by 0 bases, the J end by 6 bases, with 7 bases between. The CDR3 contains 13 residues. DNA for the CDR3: TGCGCCAGCAGCTTGGCCTTTGGCAATGAGCAGTTCTTC. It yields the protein CASSLAFGNEQFF.

The CDR3 region is CSAKRGLDYEQYF. The CDR3 DNA sequence: TGCAGTGCTAAGAGGGGACTGGACTACGAGCAGTACTTC. The genes are TRBV20-1 and TRBJ2-7; a weak D match, TRBD2 (6 bases). The V end was cut by 4 bases, the J end by 3 bases, with 13 bases between. CDR3 size: 13 residues. CDR1 and CDR2 from the germline V gene are DFQATT and SNEGSKA (reference sequence).

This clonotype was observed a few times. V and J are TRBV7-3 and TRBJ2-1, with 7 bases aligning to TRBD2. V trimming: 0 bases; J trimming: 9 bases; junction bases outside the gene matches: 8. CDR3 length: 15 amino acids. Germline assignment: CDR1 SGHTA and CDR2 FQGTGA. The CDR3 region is CASSLTKTSTVEQFF. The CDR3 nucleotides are TGTGCCAGCAGCTTAACCAAGACTAGCACAGTTGAGCAGTTCTTC.